This paragraph covers one T cell receptor beta chain sequence. The data stem from a study of blood T cell repertoires in COVID-19. The wider study: Sites across the United States, Italy and Spain contributed samples from acute and convalescent COVID-19. T cells, B-cell-depleted T cells, or PBMCs provided the cDNA or gDNA that served as material.

V lost 6 bases and J lost 11, with 14 bases in between. The CDR3 runs 13 residues. Looked up from germline, CDR1 is MDHEN and CDR2 is SYDVKM. Study processing details: Cell counts per sample came from amplifying reference gene primers. Clones were read by immunoSEQ multiplex PCR, and TCRdb kept only the in-frame ones, dropping some. V, J and clone size are those of that table, while D and trimming were read from the DNA. The repertoire holds approximately 290,000 clones, 85% to 90% seen once, with about 0.8% in the top ten. Sequenced input: peripheral blood. The sequence derives from a man aged 25 to 40 with acute or convalescent COVID-19. The V call is TRBV28, the J call TRBJ1-6, with a weak D call TRBD1 (5 bases). CDR3 nucleotide sequence: TGTGCCAGCAGGAGCCTCGACAGAACACCCCTCCACTTT. Protein: CASRSLDRTPLHF. Full variable domain (remainder filled in from reference TRBV28 and TRBJ1-6): DVKVTQSSRYLVKRTGEKVFLECVQDMDHENMFWYRQDPGLGLRLIYFSYDVKMKEKGDIPEGYSVSREKKERFSLILESASTNQTSMYLCASRSLDRTPLHFGNGTRLTVT.